These 20 T cell receptor beta chains came from one sample sequenced in a study of T-cell reconstitution after alpha-beta-depleted transplantation in children. It was with unique molecular identifiers that the TCRbeta library was prepared. TCRdb analysed the PCR reads with MiXCR anew, one entry per CDR3 protein. Seen here are 190,000 or so distinct CDR3 sequences, approximately 6.6% observed once, and the top ten hold 3% to 3.5%. The sequencing here drew on PBMCs from the stem cell graft donor, taken from the stem cell graft. These TCRs come from a human donor who donated a stem cell graft to a child with Wiskott-Aldrich syndrome.

This clonotype has ten or more counts. Written as DNA, the CDR3 is TGCGCCAGCAGCCCCGGGACAGGGGGCTTTAGTGAGCAGTTCTTC. This translates into CASSPGTGGFSEQFF. V is TRBV5-1 and J is TRBJ2-1; TRBD1 matches at 12 bases. CDR3 length equals 15 residues. Germline trimming cut 4 bases from V and 9 bases from J; bases unmatched to any gene: 8. The V gene's germline CDR1 is SGHRS and CDR2 YFSETQ.

This clonotype has ten or more counts. The rearrangement uses TRBV6-2 or TRBV6-3 and TRBJ2-1; D possibly uses TRBD1 or TRBD2 (5 bases each). Germline V lookup: CDR1 MNHEY, CDR2 SVGEGT. V was pared by 8 bases and J by 12 bases, with 17 bases between. The CDR3 is 12 amino acids. CDR3 nucleotide sequence: TGTGCCAGCCGAGGGACGGCGGACGCGCAGTTCTTC. Translation gives CASRGTADAQFF.

The sample holds many counts of this clonotype. The V gene is TRBV7-7, the J gene TRBJ2-2, with D unclear. V dropped 5 bases and J dropped 2 bases, with 9 bases sitting between them. The CDR3 totals 14 residues. The V gene's germline CDR1 is SSHAT and CDR2 FNYEAQ (reference sequence). The CDR3 protein is CASSPEVNTGELFF. In DNA, the CDR3 is TGTGCCAGCAGCCCAGAGGTTAACACCGGGGAGCTGTTTTTT.

This clonotype was seen ten or more times. The CDR3: CASSEGAGNTDTQYF. The CDR3 DNA follows: TGTGCCAGCAGTGAAGGAGCGGGAAACACAGATACGCAGTATTTT. The chain carries TRBV2 and TRBJ2-3; TRBD2 matches 7 bases. V dropped 1 base and J dropped 2; count of bases not matched to a gene: 3. Germline V gene sequence: CDR1 SNHLY, CDR2 FYNNEI. CDR3 length: 15 residues.

There are many counts of this clonotype. V usage is TRBV21-1 and J usage is TRBJ1-1. TRBV21-1 is marked as a pseudogene. This CDR3 comprises 11 residues. The CDR3 spells CASQPGESPFF. The DNA for the CDR3 is TGTGCCAGCCAACCTGGGGAGAGCCCTTTCTTT.

The CDR3 sequence: CASSAAPGVTNEKLFF. The CDR3 DNA is TGTGCCAGCAGCGCAGCCCCAGGGGTTACTAATGAAAAACTGTTTTTT. The chain joins TRBV5-5 to TRBJ1-4; possibly TRBD1 for D (6 bases). The length of the CDR3 is 16 residues. V was pared by 4 bases and J by 2 bases, with 15 bases between. Germline-derived CDR1 and CDR2 are SGHKS and YYEKEE (reference sequence).

This clonotype was picked up a small number of times. V usage is TRBV7-2 and J usage is TRBJ1-3; D unresolved. Germline V lookup: CDR1 SGHTA, CDR2 FQGNSA. The CDR3 is made up of 17 amino acids. V was shortened by 0 bases and J by 4 bases, with 16 bases between the two germline ends. CDR3 bases: TGTGCCAGCAGCTTAGCGCCGGGCGGGAAAAACGGAAACACCATATATTTT. Its translation is CASSLAPGGKNGNTIYF.

This clonotype was recorded at least ten times. The CDR3 nucleotides read TGCAGTGCTCCCGATGAGAAGGGCGGGAGTGGGAACTACAATGAGCAGTTCTTC. It is translated as CSAPDEKGGSGNYNEQFF. The chain uses TRBV20-1 and TRBJ2-1; the match to TRBD2 covers 7 bases. J lost 3 bases, V lost 5 bases, and 19 bases had no gene match. The CDR3 consists of 18 residues. CDR1 and CDR2 from the germline V gene are DFQATT and SNEGSKA (reference sequence).

The sample holds many counts of this clonotype. The gene calls are TRBV20-1 and TRBJ2-5; TRBD1 matches 8 bases. This CDR3 has 14 amino acids. Germline CDR1 DFQATT, CDR2 SNEGSKA (reference sequence). Unmatched junction bases numbered 6, after V lost 1 base and J lost 5 bases. The CDR3 spells CSARVLTGAETQYF. DNA for the CDR3: TGCAGTGCTAGAGTCTTGACAGGGGCGGAGACCCAGTACTTC.

The J gene is TRBJ2-7, the V gene TRBV6-1, with TRBD1 matching 7 bases. V gave up 11 bases and J gave up 3 bases; unmatched junction bases: 13. CDR3 size: 14 residues. The germline V gene encodes CDR1 MNHNS and CDR2 SASEGT. The CDR3, as DNA: TGTGCCGGCGTCAGGGTGGCAGGGGGCTACGAGCAGTACTTC. This gives the protein CAGVRVAGGYEQYF.

This clonotype was recorded at least ten times. The chain links TRBV29-1 to TRBJ1-3; D not certain. V lost 4 bases and J 0 bases, leaving 7 bases between the germline ends. Per the germline V gene, CDR1 is SQVTM and CDR2 is ANQGSEA. The CDR3 has 13 residues. CDR3 in DNA: TGCAGCGTTGCGGGGATCTCTGGAAACACCATATATTTT. Translated, it gives CSVAGISGNTIYF. Full variable domain (missing parts from reference TRBV29-1 and TRBJ1-3): SAVISQKPSRDICQRGTSLTIQCQVDSQVTMMFWYRQQPGQSLTLIATANQGSEATYESGFVIDKFPISRPNLTFSTLTVSNMSPEDSSIYLCSVAGISGNTIYFGEGSWLTVV.

V and J are TRBV5-1 and TRBJ1-3, with D maybe TRBD1 (6 bases). CDR3 length: 12 residues. The germline V gene has CDR1 SGHRS and CDR2 YFSETQ. Trimming pared 4 bases from V and 8 bases from J, leaving 10 bases between. Here the CDR3 reads CASSVKGDTIYF. In DNA, the CDR3 is TGCGCCAGCAGCGTCAAGGGGGACACCATATATTTT.

This clonotype was found many times. V and J are TRBV9 and TRBJ2-1; 9 nucleotides line up with TRBD1. V lost 3 bases, J lost 5 bases, and 3 bases stayed unmatched. Per germline, CDR1 SGDLS and CDR2 YYNGEE. The CDR3 covers 14 residues. CDR3 in amino acids: CASSAGQGNNEQFF. The CDR3 nucleotides are TGTGCCAGCAGCGCAGGACAGGGGAACAATGAGCAGTTCTTC.

This clonotype has a count of ten or more. The rearrangement joins TRBV6-1 to TRBJ1-1, with no clear D. Between the trimmed V and J ends, which lost 7 bases and 3 bases, there was a span of 18 bases. Germline loops: CDR1 MNHNS, CDR2 SASEGT. The CDR3 sequence is 15 residues long. The CDR3: CASTLTVLRDTEAFF. The CDR3, as DNA: TGTGCCAGCACTCTGACTGTGCTTAGGGACACTGAAGCTTTCTTT.

This clonotype was recorded a few times. This chain joins TRBV28 and TRBJ1-6, with D perhaps TRBD1 (5 bases). Germline V gene sequence: CDR1 MDHEN, CDR2 SYDVKM. The CDR3 contains 13 residues. V was shortened by 7 bases and J by 9 bases, with 13 bases between the two germline ends. The chain's CDR3 is CASTGEGPSPLHF. CDR3 sequence (DNA): TGTGCCAGCACCGGGGAGGGGCCTTCACCCCTCCACTTT.

At least ten counts were recorded for this clonotype. The chain recombines TRBV5-1 with TRBJ1-5; no definite D call. Germline CDR1 and CDR2: SGHRS and YFSETQ. This CDR3 comprises 14 residues. Deletions cut 4 bases from V and 7 bases from J, with 15 bases between. In DNA form, the CDR3 reads TGCGCCAGCAGCCTCGGGAACCACGACCAGCCCCAGCATTTT. Its protein product is CASSLGNHDQPQHF.

The table lists this clonotype with many counts. The V and J genes are TRBV10-3 and TRBJ1-1, with a tentative D call TRBD1 (5 bases). This CDR3 contains 13 residues. The V end lost 8 bases, the J end lost 1 base, and 11 bases lay between the germline ends. CDR1 and CDR2 (germline): ENHRY, SYGVKD. CDR3 amino acids: CAIVSGSNTEAFF. The CDR3 DNA is TGTGCCATCGTTTCAGGGTCGAACACTGAAGCTTTCTTT.

This clonotype showed up just once. One end of the junction is discordant with germline, which a read error may explain. The chain is built from TRBV20-1 and TRBJ2-6, with no clear D. CDR1 is DFQATT and CDR2 is SNEGSKA in the germline V gene (reference sequence). This CDR3 is built from 19 residues. The CDR3 DNA is TGCTGTGCTAATATCCGACAAGGGCCGATGAGCTCTGGGGCCAACGTCCTGACTTTC. Protein: CCANIRQGPMSSGANVLTF.

Many counts were recorded for this clonotype. This chain links TRBV7-2 with TRBJ1-1, with 7 bases that match TRBD1. The CDR3 is 13 residues long. From germline, CDR1 is SGHTA and CDR2 FQGNSA. J was trimmed by 5 bases and V by 3 bases; bases with no gene match: 3. The DNA for the CDR3 is TGTGCCAGCAGCTTTGACAGGGCTACTGAAGCTTTCTTT. As protein: CASSFDRATEAFF.

This clonotype was observed many times. The CDR3 DNA sequence: TGTGCCAGCAGTTTACGGGAAGAGACCCAGTACTTC. It codes for CASSLREETQYF. The J gene is TRBJ2-5, the V gene TRBV12-3 or TRBV12-4; D call uncertain. The CDR3 covers 12 residues. Trimming shortened V by 2 bases and J by 3 bases, and 4 bases separated the two germline ends.